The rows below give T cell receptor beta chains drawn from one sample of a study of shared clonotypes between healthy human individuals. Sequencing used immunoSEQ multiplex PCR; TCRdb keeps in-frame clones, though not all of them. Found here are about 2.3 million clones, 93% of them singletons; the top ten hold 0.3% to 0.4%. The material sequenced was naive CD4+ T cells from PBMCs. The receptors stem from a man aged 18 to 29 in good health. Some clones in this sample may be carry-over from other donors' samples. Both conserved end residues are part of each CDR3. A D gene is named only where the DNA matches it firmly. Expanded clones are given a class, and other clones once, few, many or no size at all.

CDR3: CASSPPFGKETQYF; DNA: TGTGCCAGCTCACCACCATTCGGAAAAGAGACCCAGTACTTC; V: TRBV18; D: -; size: -; J: TRBJ2-5
CDR3: CASSLSPLAGGISTDTQYF; DNA: TGTGCCAGCAGCTTAAGCCCACTAGCGGGAGGGATCAGCACAGATACGCAGTATTTT; V: TRBV7-2; D: TRBD2; size: -; J: TRBJ2-3
CDR3: CASSSPGTMNTEAFF; DNA: TGTGCCAGCAGTTCTCCGGGGACAATGAACACTGAAGCTTTCTTT; V: TRBV28; D: -; size: -; J: TRBJ1-1
CDR3: CSVEWRGRATDTQYF; DNA: TGCAGCGTTGAATGGAGAGGGCGGGCCACAGATACGCAGTATTTT; V: TRBV29-1; D: -; size: -; J: TRBJ2-3
CDR3: CASSQPGQGRSNEQFF; DNA: TGCGCCAGCAGCCAACCGGGACAGGGGAGGTCTAATGAGCAGTTCTTC; V: TRBV4-1; D: TRBD1; size: once; J: TRBJ2-1
CDR3: CASNLGGVPSTDTQYF; DNA: TGTGCCAGCAACCTTGGAGGGGTGCCTAGCACAGATACGCAGTATTTT; V: TRBV9; D: -; size: -; J: TRBJ2-3
CDR3: CASSARTSSYNEQFF; DNA: TGTGCCAGCAGCGCACGAACGAGCTCCTACAATGAGCAGTTCTTC; V: TRBV9; D: -; size: once; J: TRBJ2-1
CDR3: CASSVGSGGSYEQYF; DNA: TGTGCCAGCAGCGTAGGGTCAGGGGGCTCCTACGAGCAGTACTTC; V: TRBV9; D: TRBD1; size: -; J: TRBJ2-7
CDR3: CASITWGSGNTIYF; DNA: TGTGCCAGCATTACGTGGGGCTCTGGAAACACCATATATTTT; V: TRBV25-1; D: -; size: -; J: TRBJ1-3
CDR3: CASGQGARPQHF; DNA: TGTGCCAGCGGACAGGGGGCACGGCCCCAGCATTTT; V: TRBV2; D: TRBD1; size: -; J: TRBJ1-5
CDR3: CASSLGTSGRIAKNIQYF; DNA: TGTGCCAGCAGCTTGGGGACTAGCGGGAGGATAGCCAAAAACATTCAGTACTTC; V: TRBV9; D: TRBD2; size: -; J: TRBJ2-4
CDR3: CASRSLRGGGEKLFF; DNA: TGTGCCAGCAGGTCGCTACGGGGCGGGGGCGAAAAACTGTTTTTT; V: TRBV27; D: -; size: -; J: TRBJ1-4
CDR3: CASSPDQMVGYTF; DNA: TGTGCCAGCTCACCTGACCAGATGGTGGGCTACACCTTC; V: TRBV18; D: -; size: -; J: TRBJ1-2
CDR3: CASSVAAGWSYEQYF; DNA: TGTGCCAGCAGCGTGGCGGCAGGGTGGAGTTACGAGCAGTACTTC; V: TRBV5-4; D: -; size: -; J: TRBJ2-7
CDR3: CASSLGTAQETQYF; DNA: TGTGCCAGCAGCTTGGGGACAGCCCAAGAGACCCAGTACTTC; V: TRBV7-6; D: TRBD1; size: -; J: TRBJ2-5
CDR3: CASSYEGLDYNEQFF; DNA: TGTGCCAGCAGTTACGAGGGCCTAGACTACAATGAGCAGTTCTTC; V: TRBV6-6; D: -; size: -; J: TRBJ2-1
CDR3: CASSINQRELFF; DNA: TGTGCCAGTAGTATTAACCAGCGGGAGCTGTTCTTC; V: TRBV19; D: TRBD2; size: -; J: TRBJ2-1
CDR3: CASSVMGSGGELFF; DNA: TGTGCCAGCAGCGTAATGGGGAGCGGGGGGGAGCTGTTTTTT; V: TRBV9; D: -; size: -; J: TRBJ2-2
CDR3: CASSTGRDRSGANVLTF; DNA: TGTGCCAGCAGCACCGGGAGGGATCGCTCTGGGGCCAACGTCCTGACTTTC; V: TRBV5-4; D: TRBD2; size: -; J: TRBJ2-6
CDR3: CASSVLAGPYEQYF; DNA: TGTGCCAGCAGCGTATTGGCGGGTCCCTACGAGCAGTACTTC; V: TRBV9; D: -; size: -; J: TRBJ2-7
CDR3: CASSLAGGAEQYF; DNA: TGTGCCAGCAGTTTGGCGGGAGGCGCCGAGCAGTACTTC; V: TRBV11-3; D: TRBD2; size: -; J: TRBJ2-7
CDR3: CASSPLSRQGRVPQHF; DNA: TGTGCCAGCTCACCACTTAGTCGGCAGGGCAGAGTGCCCCAGCATTTT; V: TRBV18; D: -; size: -; J: TRBJ1-5
CDR3: CASSLLAGTSENTGELFF; DNA: TGTGCCAGCAGCTTACTCGCCGGGACTAGCGAAAACACCGGGGAGCTGTTTTTT; V: TRBV7-3; D: TRBD2; size: -; J: TRBJ2-2
CDR3: CASSPGQGDGYTF; DNA: TGTGCCAGCTCACCGGGACAGGGGGATGGCTACACCTTC; V: TRBV18; D: TRBD1; size: -; J: TRBJ1-2
CDR3: CASSVTGGADTQYF; DNA: TGTGCCAGCAGTGTTACGGGAGGGGCAGATACGCAGTATTTT; V: TRBV25-1; D: TRBD2; size: -; J: TRBJ2-3
CDR3: CASSPSGGRTSTDTQYF; DNA: TGTGCCAGCAGCCCTAGCGGGGGCCGCACTAGCACAGATACGCAGTATTTT; V: TRBV13; D: TRBD2; size: once; J: TRBJ2-3
CDR3: CASSFGSRRETQYF; DNA: TGTGCCAGCAGTTTCGGGTCGAGGAGAGAGACCCAGTACTTC; V: TRBV28; D: -; size: -; J: TRBJ2-5
CDR3: CASSLGSLNTEAFF; DNA: TGCGCCAGCAGCTTAGGCAGCTTGAACACTGAAGCTTTCTTT; V: TRBV5-1; D: -; size: -; J: TRBJ1-1
CDR3: CASSFGGMNTEAFF; DNA: TGTGCCAGCAGCTTCGGCGGAATGAACACTGAAGCTTTCTTT; V: TRBV7-9; D: -; size: -; J: TRBJ1-1
CDR3: CASSYQGAYEQYF; DNA: TGTGCCAGCAGTTACCAAGGGGCCTACGAGCAGTACTTC; V: TRBV2; D: -; size: -; J: TRBJ2-7
CDR3: CASTHSRGSGETQYF; DNA: TGTGCCAGCACCCATTCGCGGGGGTCCGGAGAGACCCAGTACTTC; V: TRBV25-1; D: TRBD2; size: -; J: TRBJ2-5
CDR3: CASSFGQGRGGYTF; DNA: TGTGCCAGCAGCTTTGGACAGGGGAGAGGCGGCTACACCTTC; V: TRBV7-2; D: TRBD1; size: -; J: TRBJ1-2
CDR3: CASRGDLPPYEQYF; DNA: TGCGCCAGCAGGGGCGATCTACCCCCCTACGAGCAGTACTTC; V: TRBV23-1; D: -; size: -; J: TRBJ2-7
CDR3: CASSLAGGALLSEAFF; DNA: TGTGCCAGCAGCTTAGCCGGGGGGGCCCTATTATCTGAAGCTTTCTTT; V: TRBV7-9; D: -; size: -; J: TRBJ1-1
CDR3: CASSPFVASPTEAFF; DNA: TGTGCCAGCAGTCCCTTTGTGGCCTCGCCCACTGAAGCTTTCTTT; V: TRBV28; D: -; size: -; J: TRBJ1-1
CDR3: CASSAAVSNQPQHF; DNA: TGTGCCAGCAGTGCGGCGGTTAGCAATCAGCCCCAGCATTTT; V: TRBV6-1; D: -; size: -; J: TRBJ1-5
CDR3: CASSLPLGALYEQYF; DNA: TGTGCCAGCAGCTTACCCTTGGGCGCACTCTACGAGCAGTACTTC; V: TRBV7-8; D: -; size: once; J: TRBJ2-7
CDR3: CASSLAGQGIGTEAFF; DNA: TGTGCCAGCAGCTTAGCGGGACAGGGGATAGGCACTGAAGCTTTCTTT; V: TRBV7-8; D: TRBD1; size: -; J: TRBJ1-1
CDR3: CASSPPGTYSGANVLTF; DNA: TGTGCCAGCAGCCCCCCCGGGACCTACTCTGGGGCCAACGTCCTGACTTTC; V: TRBV28; D: -; size: -; J: TRBJ2-6
CDR3: CASSLFTGQGGEKLFF; DNA: TGTGCCAGCAGCCTCTTTACGGGACAGGGTGGTGAAAAACTGTTTTTT; V: TRBV5-5; D: TRBD1; size: -; J: TRBJ1-4
CDR3: CASSLPPVNEKLFF; DNA: TGTGCCAGCAGTCTTCCTCCAGTAAATGAAAAACTGTTTTTT; V: TRBV6-1; D: -; size: -; J: TRBJ1-4
CDR3: CASSRGELSMYEQYF; DNA: TGCGCCAGCTCTAGAGGGGAGTTATCGATGTACGAGCAGTACTTC; V: TRBV5-1; D: -; size: -; J: TRBJ2-7
CDR3: CASSYRGGRGDTIYF; DNA: TGTGCCAGCAGTTACAGAGGGGGCAGGGGGGACACCATATATTTT; V: TRBV6-5; D: TRBD1; size: -; J: TRBJ1-3
CDR3: CASSGRLAGGETQYF; DNA: TGTGCCAGCAGTGGACGACTAGCGGGGGGAGAGACCCAGTACTTC; V: TRBV2; D: TRBD2; size: -; J: TRBJ2-5
CDR3: CASSPPRPGSHEQFF; DNA: TGTGCCAGCTCACCACCTCGCCCAGGGAGTCATGAGCAGTTCTTC; V: TRBV18; D: -; size: once; J: TRBJ2-1
CDR3: CASSRYSGVGGVNTEAFF; DNA: TGTGCCAGCAGCAGATACTCGGGTGTCGGCGGGGTGAACACTGAAGCTTTCTTT; V: TRBV7-9; D: -; size: -; J: TRBJ1-1
CDR3: CASSLIGPAHGTGELFF; DNA: TGTGCCAGCAGCTTAATCGGGCCCGCCCACGGGACCGGGGAGCTGTTTTTT; V: TRBV7-3; D: -; size: once; J: TRBJ2-2
CDR3: CASSKLAGEGNEQFF; DNA: TGTGCCAGTAGTAAACTAGCGGGAGAAGGCAATGAGCAGTTCTTC; V: TRBV19; D: TRBD2; size: -; J: TRBJ2-1
CDR3: CASSPPGLQETQYF; DNA: TGTGCCAGCTCACCACCGGGACTCCAAGAGACCCAGTACTTC; V: TRBV18; D: -; size: -; J: TRBJ2-5
CDR3: CASSLGLQGGGSNQPQHF; DNA: TGTGCCAGCAGCTTAGGGTTACAGGGGGGCGGAAGCAATCAGCCCCAGCATTTT; V: TRBV7-2; D: TRBD1; size: -; J: TRBJ1-5
CDR3: CASSLEVNYEQYF; DNA: TGTGCCAGCAGCTTGGAGGTGAACTACGAGCAGTACTTC; V: TRBV7-3; D: -; size: once; J: TRBJ2-7
CDR3: CASSLLGSTDTQYF; DNA: TGTGCCAGCAGTTTACTCGGAAGCACAGATACGCAGTATTTT; V: TRBV28; D: -; size: once; J: TRBJ2-3
CDR3: CAWSFPPKNEQFF; DNA: TGTGCCTGGAGTTTTCCCCCTAAGAATGAGCAGTTCTTC; V: TRBV30; D: -; size: -; J: TRBJ2-1